These 29 T cell receptor beta chains came from one sample sequenced in a study of blood T cell repertoires in COVID-19. Profiled with immunoSEQ multiplex PCR; TCRdb holds only in-frame clones, not every one. The sample carries 250,000 or so clones, around nine tenths recorded once. The source material was peripheral blood. The receptors originated from a woman in her 70s with active or convalescent COVID-19.

V is TRBV6-5 and J is TRBJ2-3; possibly TRBD2 for D (7 bases). Germline V gene data show CDR1 as MNHEY and CDR2 as SVGAGI. V lost 8 bases and J 0 bases, leaving 15 bases between the germline ends. The CDR3 totals 15 residues. DNA for the CDR3: TGTGCCAGCGGACGGGGGGCAATTAGCACAGATACGCAGTATTTT. Translating gives CASGRGAISTDTQYF.

CDR3 DNA: TGCGCCAGCAGTCAATGGGGTGTACAGGGAGACCAGCCCCAGCATTTT. The encoded protein is CASSQWGVQGDQPQHF. The chain has TRBV23-1 and TRBJ1-5; a weak D match, TRBD1 (6 bases). TRBV23-1 is assigned to the ORF class and has an uncertain function. V shed 1 base and J shed 7 bases, with 17 bases lying between them. The CDR3 length is 16 residues.

The chain couples TRBV3-1 (or the pseudogene TRBV3-2) to TRBJ2-2; D is undetermined. CDR1 and CDR2 (germline): LGHDT, YNNKEL (reference sequence). The CDR3 contains 18 residues. The germline V and J ends were trimmed by 0 bases and 7 bases, with 21 bases remaining between them. CDR3 loop: CASSQDPGTLGEVGELFF. In DNA form, the CDR3 reads TGTGCCAGCAGCCAAGATCCTGGTACTCTAGGCGAGGTCGGGGAGCTGTTTTTT.

This chain uses TRBV10-2 with TRBJ1-2; D gene uncertain. V dropped 4 bases and J dropped 8 bases, with 11 bases sitting between them. This CDR3 region has 12 residues. In germline, CDR1 is WSHSY, CDR2 SAAADI. Here the CDR3 DNA reads TGCGCCAGCAGTGTAGAGGGTCGGGGCTACACCTTC. This encodes CASSVEGRGYTF.

The rearrangement joins TRBV6-5 to TRBJ1-1; no clear D gene. Looked up from germline, CDR1 is MNHEY and CDR2 is SVGAGI. The CDR3 has 11 amino acids. V lost 5 bases and J 4 bases, leaving 5 bases between the germline ends. CDR3 sequence: CASSPGTEAFF. The CDR3 region has the DNA TGTGCCAGCAGTCCCGGCACTGAAGCTTTCTTT.

This clone was counted ten times or more. This chain connects TRBV18 to TRBJ1-2; a possible D gene is TRBD1 (6 bases). The CDR3 has 14 amino acids. V gave up 2 bases and J gave up 6 bases, with 13 bases separating them. Germline CDR1 is KGHSH and CDR2 is LQKENI. The CDR3 loop reads CASSPGQNYNGYTF. CDR3 bases: TGTGCCAGCTCACCAGGACAGAATTACAATGGCTACACCTTC. Complete variable domain (other parts from reference TRBV18 and TRBJ1-2): NAGVMQNPRHLVRRRGQEARLRCSPMKGHSHVYWYRQLPEEGLKFMVYLQKENIIDESGMPKERFSAEFPKEGPSILRIQQVVRGDSAAYFCASSPGQNYNGYTFGSGTRLTVV.

This chain joins TRBV6-6 and TRBJ2-7; 9 positions match TRBD2. Germline values: CDR1 MNHNY, CDR2 SVGAGI (reference sequence). This CDR3 is 14 amino acids long. The V gene end was trimmed by 2 bases and the J gene end by 7 bases; junction bases not matched to a gene: 6. Here the CDR3 reads CASSYAGGDDEQYF. Here the CDR3 DNA reads TGTGCCAGCAGTTACGCGGGGGGGGACGATGAGCAGTACTTC.

This clone was found a few times. This sequence joins TRBV10-3 and TRBJ1-5; no clear D gene. Germline V gene data show CDR1 as ENHRY and CDR2 as SYGVKD. This CDR3 is built from 16 residues. V was shortened by 4 bases and J by 2 bases, with 15 bases between the two germline ends. The CDR3 spells CAISAVSRGGNQPQHF. The DNA of the CDR3 is TGTGCCATCAGTGCGGTTTCCCGGGGAGGCAATCAGCCCCAGCATTTT.

This clone was seen a single time. The CDR3: CASSRGHNQPQHF. Written as DNA, the CDR3 is TGTGCCAGCAGTAGGGGTCACAATCAGCCCCAGCATTTT. The V and J genes are TRBV27 and TRBJ1-5; D perhaps matches TRBD1 (5 bases). Trimming took off 5 bases at V and 3 bases at J, with 8 bases between the two ends. From germline, CDR1 is MNHEY and CDR2 SMNVEV (reference sequence). The CDR3 consists of 13 residues.

The chain carries TRBV24-1 and TRBJ2-5; 7 bases line up with TRBD2. CDR3 length: 16 amino acids. Germline CDR1 is KGHDR and CDR2 is SFDVKD. J gave up 2 bases and V 1 base, and 6 bases lay outside the gene matches. CDR3 residues: CATSDFGGLGQETQYF. The CDR3 DNA follows: TGTGCCACCAGTGATTTCGGGGGGTTGGGGCAAGAGACCCAGTACTTC.

This chain uses TRBV2 with TRBJ1-2; 8 nucleotides align to TRBD1. Losses at the gene ends were 6 bases for V and 3 bases for J; bases not matched to a gene: 6. Per germline, CDR1 SNHLY and CDR2 FYNNEI. The CDR3 is made up of 14 amino acids. CDR3 sequence (DNA): TGTGCCAGCAGGACAGGACAGGGACACTATGGCTACACCTTC. It codes for CASRTGQGHYGYTF. The full variable domain, its missing parts supplied by reference TRBV2 and TRBJ1-2, is EPEVTQTPSHQVTQMGQEVILRCVPISNHLYFYWYRQILGQKVEFLVSFYNNEISEKSEIFDDQFSVERPDGSNFTLKIRSTKLEDSAMYFCASRTGQGHYGYTFGSGTRLTVV.

The V and J genes are TRBV19 and TRBJ1-1; D is possibly TRBD1 (6 bases). Trimming pared 7 bases from V and 1 base from J, leaving 16 bases between. Looked up from germline, CDR1 is LNHDA and CDR2 is SQIVND (reference sequence). This CDR3 is 15 amino acids long. The CDR3 DNA follows: TGTGCCAGTACCCCCCACCGGGACACGAACACTGAAGCTTTCTTT. This gives the protein CASTPHRDTNTEAFF.

The J gene is TRBJ1-1, the V gene TRBV2; D may be TRBD1 (6 bases). Trimming removed 5 bases at V and 1 base at J, with 8 bases between. The CDR3 covers 13 residues. Germline CDR1 and CDR2: SNHLY and FYNNEI. The CDR3: CASSKDRNTEAFF. CDR3 bases: TGTGCCAGCAGTAAGGACAGGAACACTGAAGCTTTCTTT.

This chain joins TRBV7-3 and TRBJ2-2, with a tentative D call TRBD1 (6 bases). The V gene lost 1 base and the J gene lost 6 bases, with 12 bases spanning the gap. Germline CDR1 reads SGHTA; CDR2 reads FQGTGA. The CDR3 has 15 residues. CDR3 nucleotides: TGTGCCAGCAGCTTAAATCCCCAGGGGTCCGGGGAGCTGTTTTTT. This encodes CASSLNPQGSGELFF.

The genes are TRBV7-8 and TRBJ2-5; TRBD2 aligns across 15 bases. Germline loops: CDR1 SGHVS, CDR2 FQNEAQ. V lost 4 bases and J lost 4; bases outside the gene matches: 4. There are 16 residues in the CDR3. Written as DNA, the CDR3 is TGTGCCAGCAGCTATAGGACTAGCGGGGGGGCAGAGACCCAGTACTTC. Translated, it gives CASSYRTSGGAETQYF.

The V call is TRBV6-2 or TRBV6-3, the J call TRBJ2-1, with 7 bases aligning to TRBD2. With V trimmed by 5 bases and J by 5 bases, 6 bases remained unmatched. Germline-derived CDR1 and CDR2 are MNHEY and SVGEGT. The CDR3 length is 14 residues. The CDR3: CASSRGRGDNEQFF. The CDR3, as DNA: TGTGCCAGCAGTCGCGGGAGAGGAGACAATGAGCAGTTCTTC.

The V gene is TRBV13, the J gene TRBJ2-3; tentatively, D is TRBD1 (5 bases). Per the germline V gene, CDR1 is PRHDT and CDR2 is FYEKMQ (reference sequence). V lost 2 bases and J 8 bases, leaving 5 bases between the germline ends. CDR3 length: 11 residues. For the CDR3, the DNA is TGTGCCAGCAGCTTACAGGGTACGCAGTATTTT. This encodes CASSLQGTQYF.

This chain links TRBV9 with TRBJ2-7; 7 bases are a match to TRBD1. CDR1 SGDLS and CDR2 YYNGEE come from the germline V gene. Germline trimming cut 3 bases from V and 1 base from J; bases unmatched to any gene: 7. There are 15 residues in the CDR3. The DNA of the CDR3 is TGTGCCAGCAGCGGCGGACAGGTCGGATCCTACGAGCAGTACTTC. Its protein is CASSGGQVGSYEQYF.

The chain carries TRBV5-1 and TRBJ1-1; a weak D match, TRBD1 (5 bases). This CDR3 region has 12 residues. Germline CDR1 is SGHRS and CDR2 is YFSETQ. Trimming left V 1 base short and J 7 bases short, with 8 bases between. The CDR3 protein is CASSLSGIEAFF. As DNA, the CDR3 is TGCGCCAGCAGCTTGTCAGGGATTGAAGCTTTCTTT.

This clone has a single count. The chain joins TRBV7-2 to TRBJ2-3; D unclear. The V gene's germline CDR1 is SGHTA and CDR2 FQGNSA. The CDR3 consists of 12 residues. The V end lost 4 bases, the J end lost 6 bases, and 8 bases lay between the germline ends. The CDR3 is CASSWVGDTQYF. The CDR3 DNA reads TGTGCCAGCAGCTGGGTCGGGGATACGCAGTATTTT.

This rearrangement joins TRBV2 to TRBJ1-6, with a tentative D call TRBD1 (6 bases). CDR3 length: 16 amino acids. Trimming left V 1 base short and J 4 bases short, with 11 bases between. CDR1 is SNHLY, CDR2 FYNNEI, per germline. CDR3 DNA: TGTGCCAGCAGTGAAGAGGGGGTGGATTATAATTCACCCCTCCACTTT. Its translation: CASSEEGVDYNSPLHF.

The chain joins TRBV15 to TRBJ2-7; D uncertain. Germline V gives CDR1 LNHNV, CDR2 YYDKDF (reference sequence). The germline V and J ends were trimmed by 1 base and 2 bases, with 9 bases remaining between them. CDR3 length: 14 amino acids. This CDR3 is CATSRGSTTYEQYF. DNA for the CDR3: TGTGCCACCAGCAGAGGGTCCACAACCTACGAGCAGTACTTC.

This clone was seen more than once but under ten times. The chain joins TRBV6-5 to TRBJ1-6; D is undetermined. V lost 6 bases and J 7 bases, leaving 10 bases between the germline ends. In germline, CDR1 is MNHEY, CDR2 SVGAGI. This CDR3 region has 13 residues. CDR3 DNA: TGTGCCAGCAGCCAACGACACAATTCACCCCTCCACTTT. This sequence encodes CASSQRHNSPLHF.

CDR3 protein: CASSPTLGGLDTQYF. CDR3 DNA: TGTGCCAGCTCACCAACCCTCGGGGGACTGGATACGCAGTATTTT. V and J are TRBV18 and TRBJ2-3; possibly TRBD2 for D (6 bases). Germline V gives CDR1 KGHSH, CDR2 LQKENI. The V end was cut by 2 bases, the J end by 6 bases, with 15 bases between. CDR3 length equals 15 residues.

This clone was observed once. The V call is TRBV3-1 (or the pseudogene TRBV3-2), the J call TRBJ2-5; 14 bases match TRBD2. Germline assignment: CDR1 LGHDT and CDR2 YNNKEL (reference sequence). With V trimmed by 5 bases and J by 6 bases, 5 bases remained unmatched. The CDR3 is 15 residues long. The CDR3 DNA is TGTGCCAGCAGCTTCGGGACTAGCGGGGGTAAGACCCAGTACTTC. It yields the protein CASSFGTSGGKTQYF.

V gene TRBV12-3 or TRBV12-4 combines with J gene TRBJ1-2; 8 bases fit TRBD1. The CDR3 runs to 13 residues. V was clipped by 5 bases and J by 6 bases; unmatched bases: 5. Here the CDR3 DNA reads TGTGCCAGCAGTCAATGGACAGGGCATGGCTACACCTTC. Its protein product is CASSQWTGHGYTF.

The chain uses TRBV7-8 and TRBJ2-5, with 11 bases aligning to TRBD2. Germline V gene sequence: CDR1 SGHVS, CDR2 FQNEAQ. Unmatched junction bases numbered 5, after V lost 4 bases and J lost 7 bases. The CDR3 is 14 amino acids. The CDR3 DNA is TGTGCCAGCAGCTCCGTGCTAGCGGGGGGGACCCAGTACTTC. This gives the protein CASSSVLAGGTQYF.

This sequence joins TRBV4-3 and TRBJ2-5; TRBD1 matches at 8 bases. The CDR3 extends over 13 amino acids. V lost 3 bases, J lost 7 bases, and 4 bases stayed unmatched. Germline assignment: CDR1 LGHNA and CDR2 YSLEER. CDR3 sequence reads: CASSQGQAGTQYF. DNA for the CDR3: TGCGCCAGCAGCCAGGGACAGGCGGGGACCCAGTACTTC.

The rearrangement links TRBV6-2 or TRBV6-3 to TRBJ2-1; TRBD1 matches at 12 bases. The length of the CDR3 is 14 residues. With 4 bases clipped from V and 8 bases from J, the junction kept 3 bases outside the gene matches. CDR1 and CDR2 from the germline V gene are MNHEY and SVGEGT. CDR3 loop: CASSSGTGGHEQFF. As DNA, the CDR3 is TGTGCCAGCAGTTCCGGGACAGGGGGCCATGAGCAGTTCTTC.